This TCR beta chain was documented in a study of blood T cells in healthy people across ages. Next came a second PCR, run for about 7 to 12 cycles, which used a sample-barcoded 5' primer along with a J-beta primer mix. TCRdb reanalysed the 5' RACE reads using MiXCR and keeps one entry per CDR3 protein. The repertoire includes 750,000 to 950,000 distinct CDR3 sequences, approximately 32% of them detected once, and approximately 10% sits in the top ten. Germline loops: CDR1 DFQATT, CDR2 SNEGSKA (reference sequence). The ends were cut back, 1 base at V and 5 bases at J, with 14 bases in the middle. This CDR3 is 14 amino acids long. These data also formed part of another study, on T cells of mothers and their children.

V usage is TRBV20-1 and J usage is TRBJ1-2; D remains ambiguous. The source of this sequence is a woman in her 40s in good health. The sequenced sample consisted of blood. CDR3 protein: CSARVGSGGYGYTF. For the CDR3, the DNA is TGCAGTGCTAGAGTTGGGTCCGGCGGGTATGGCTACACCTTC.